The 24 T cell receptor beta chains listed next were all sequenced from one sample in a study of molecular identifiers for immune sequencing clone quantification. TCRdb reanalysed the PCR reads using MiXCR and keeps one entry per CDR3 protein. This sample has approximately 630,000 distinct CDR3 sequences, with about 25% found just once. Sequencing was carried out using naive CD8+ T cells from blood, with Jurkat cell RNA spiked in. Subset described: FACS-sorted CD8+CD4-CCR7+CD45RA+ naive T cells. The receptor set was obtained from a human donor in good health. Some libraries in this study had Jurkat cell RNA spiked in.

DNA of the CDR3: TGTGCCACCAGCAGAGATCTCGGCAGGGGGACAGATACGCAGTATTTT. Translation: CATSRDLGRGTDTQYF. V usage is TRBV15 and J usage is TRBJ2-3, with 7 bases matching TRBD1. Losses at the gene ends were 0 bases for V and 3 bases for J; bases not matched to a gene: 6. The CDR3 is 16 amino acids. CDR1 is LNHNV and CDR2 is YYDKDF in the germline V gene (reference sequence).

The chain carries TRBV4-1 and TRBJ2-5; no firm D call. CDR1 and CDR2 from the germline V gene are MGHRA and YSYEKL. The germline V and J ends were trimmed by 0 bases and 9 bases, with 17 bases remaining between them. The CDR3 sequence is 15 residues long. The CDR3 DNA reads TGCGCCAGCAGCCAAGATCCGGGTAGTAAGGAGCCCCAGTACTTC. Its protein product is CASSQDPGSKEPQYF.

V is TRBV20-1 and J is TRBJ1-5, with TRBD1 as a possible D gene (5 bases). This CDR3 spans 17 amino acids. From germline, CDR1 is DFQATT and CDR2 SNEGSKA (reference sequence). The CDR3 bases are TGCGGTGTTTGTAGGGGACCTGGGTGGGTCCTTAATCAGCCCCAGCATTTT. Its translation: CGVCRGPGWVLNQPQHF.

This clonotype came up many times. The chain employs TRBV30 and TRBJ1-2, with D possibly being TRBD1 (5 bases). The length of the CDR3 is 13 residues. Germline loops: CDR1 GTSNPN, CDR2 SVGIG (reference sequence). V gave up 5 bases and J gave up 5 bases, with 15 bases separating them. CDR3 sequence reads: CAWSRDWGYGYTF. The CDR3 DNA sequence: TGTGCCTGGTCTCGGGACTGGGGTTATGGCTACACCTTC.

This clonotype was counted once. A single base separates this from a much larger clone, so it may be a read error. The J gene is TRBJ1-1, the V gene TRBV12-3 or TRBV12-4; weak D call: TRBD1 (5 bases). This CDR3 is built from 14 residues. This CDR3 is CASSLMMGDTETFF. The DNA of the CDR3 is TGTGCCAGCAGTTTAATGATGGGGGATACTGAAACTTTCTTT.

About this clonotype: Just one base apart from a much larger clone, this may be a read error. The chain links TRBV11-2 to TRBJ2-7; D may be TRBD1 or TRBD2 (5 bases each). The CDR3 spans 14 residues. Germline V gives CDR1 SGHAT, CDR2 FQNNGV. The CDR3 DNA is TGTGCCAGCAGCTCAGCCCGGGGCTCCTACGAGCAGTGCTTC. Residues: CASSSARGSYEQCF.

The chain uses TRBV7-9 and TRBJ1-1, with no clear D. The CDR3 sequence is 14 residues long. Trimming removed 4 bases from V and 8 bases from J, with 17 bases in between. Germline V gives CDR1 SEHNR, CDR2 FQNEAQ (reference sequence). CDR3 loop: CASSSLFSAPEAFF. The CDR3 coding sequence is TGTGCCAGCAGCTCGTTGTTCTCTGCTCCCGAAGCTTTCTTT.

This clonotype was recorded at least ten times. V and J are TRBV29-1 and TRBJ1-1, with 10 positions matching TRBD1. CDR3 length: 15 amino acids. V trimming: 6 bases; J trimming: 3 bases; junction bases outside the gene matches: 10. Germline values: CDR1 SQVTM, CDR2 ANQGSEA. This chain's CDR3 is CSVSGTGEEDTEAFF. CDR3 in DNA: TGCAGCGTGAGCGGGACAGGGGAAGAGGACACTGAAGCTTTCTTT.

As regards this clonotype: The junction and the germline gene differ at one end; a read error may be behind it. The rearrangement links TRBV20-1 to TRBJ2-3; 13 bases match TRBD2. The CDR3 covers 20 residues. Germline CDR1 DFQATT, CDR2 SNEGSKA (reference sequence). CDR3: CGAPGLHIGTSGAWGDTQYF. The CDR3, as DNA: TGCGGTGCTCCCGGTCTTCATATCGGGACTAGCGGGGCCTGGGGGGATACGCAGTATTTT.

This clonotype was detected only a few times. V gene TRBV5-4 combines with J gene TRBJ1-1, with D uncertain. V was clipped by 3 bases and J by 6 bases, with 9 bases between them. In germline, CDR1 is SGHNT, CDR2 YYREEE (reference sequence). CDR3 length: 12 residues. CDR3 sequence (DNA): TGTGCCAGCAGCTACGGGTTGGCTGAAGCTTTCTTT. Translating it yields CASSYGLAEAFF.

Comment on this clonotype: Germline is not matched at one junction end, which may reflect a read error. The chain uses TRBV4-1 and TRBJ2-1, with D perhaps matching TRBD1 (6 bases). CDR1 is MGHRA, CDR2 YSYEKL, per germline. This CDR3 is built from 15 residues. The CDR3 DNA follows: TGCGCGAGCAGCCAAGCTTGTACAGGGTACAATGAGCAGTTCTTC. It encodes CASSQACTGYNEQFF.

With regard to this clonotype: Its ends do not fully match the called genes, so a read error is possible. The V and J genes are TRBV9 and TRBJ2-7; D might be TRBD2 (5 bases). Germline CDR1 SGDLS, CDR2 YYNGEE. This CDR3 has 11 amino acids. CDR3 region: CACSGGYEQYF. The CDR3 DNA is TGTGCCTGCAGCGGAGGTTACGAGCAGTACTTC.

A word on this clonotype: Just one base apart from a much larger clone, this may be a read error. This chain uses TRBV11-2 with TRBJ2-3; 11 bases match TRBD2. CDR3 length equals 17 residues. Germline V gene lookup returns CDR1 SGHAT and CDR2 FQNNGV. Trimming removed 1 base from V and 4 bases from J; junction bases left unmatched: 7. CDR3 sequence (DNA): TGTGCCAGCAGCTTAGCTGATAGCGGGGGGGCCGCAGATACGCAGTATTTT. Protein product: CASSLADSGGAADTQYF.

This clonotype was found many times. The chain is built from TRBV6-2 or TRBV6-3 and TRBJ2-5, with 7 bases fitting TRBD2. The CDR3 spans 15 residues. Germline CDR1 and CDR2: MNHEY and SVGEGT. Trimming cost V 4 bases and J 1 base; bases outside gene matches: 6. The CDR3 loop reads CASSFRAGSQETQYF. The CDR3 bases are TGTGCCAGCAGTTTCCGAGCGGGGTCCCAAGAGACCCAGTACTTC.

The CDR3 sequence is CASSVTGTQETQYF. CDR3 nucleotides: TGTGCCAGCAGCGTGACAGGGACCCAAGAGACCCAGTACTTC. The chain couples TRBV9 to TRBJ2-5; 7 bases are a match to TRBD1. Unmatched junction bases numbered 2, after V lost 2 bases and J lost 1 base. CDR1 SGDLS and CDR2 YYNGEE come from the germline V gene. There are 14 residues in the CDR3.

This chain connects TRBV27 to TRBJ2-1, with 10 bases identical to TRBD2. The length of the CDR3 is 17 residues. CDR1 MNHEY and CDR2 SMNVEV come from the germline V gene (reference sequence). V shed 3 bases and J 7 bases; nucleotides not matched to a gene: 12. CDR3 residues: CASSLLPAGGPRNEQFF. The CDR3 DNA follows: TGTGCCAGCAGTTTGTTACCAGCGGGGGGGCCACGTAATGAGCAGTTCTTC.

In regard to this clonotype: This is likely a read error, given that the CDR3 carries no conserved phenylalanine or tryptophan at its end. The chain recombines TRBV5-6 with TRBJ1-5; no firm D call. The germline CDR1 and CDR2 sequences are SGHDT and YYEEEE. The ends were cut back, 1 base at V and 3 bases at J, with 11 bases in the middle. The CDR3 is made up of 15 amino acids. The CDR3 here is CASSLWPGNNQPQHL. The DNA of the CDR3 is TGTGCCAGCAGCTTGTGGCCTGGGAACAATCAGCCCCAGCATCTT.

The chain combines TRBV27 with TRBJ2-7, with a tentative D call TRBD2 (5 bases). Germline V gene sequence: CDR1 MNHEY, CDR2 SMNVEV (reference sequence). This CDR3 contains 14 residues. Trimming stripped 10 bases from V and 5 bases from J, with 21 bases between. The CDR3 region is CATSDPGMLDEQYF. Written as DNA, the CDR3 is TGTGCCACCTCCGATCCGGGGATGTTGGACGAGCAGTACTTC.

The rearrangement uses TRBV9 and TRBJ2-3, with 10 bases aligning to TRBD2. CDR1 and CDR2 (germline): SGDLS, YYNGEE. V lost 3 bases to trimming and J lost 2 bases; unmatched junction nucleotides: 9. CDR3 length: 17 residues. The CDR3 reads CASSGYTGTSDTDTQYF. The CDR3 nucleotides are TGTGCCAGCAGCGGATACACCGGGACTAGCGACACAGATACGCAGTATTTT.

The chain uses TRBV20-1 and TRBJ2-5; perhaps TRBD1 as D (5 bases). V lost 3 bases and J 4 bases, leaving 12 bases between the germline ends. Looked up from germline, CDR1 is DFQATT and CDR2 is SNEGSKA (reference sequence). CDR3 length: 13 residues. The CDR3 DNA reads TGCAGTGCTAGCCCGACAGAGCGAGAGACCCAGTACTTC. Its protein product is CSASPTERETQYF.

The DNA for the CDR3 is TGTGCCAGCAGCTTAAACGCAAGGGGCAGCGTTTGGGAGACCCAGTACTTC. Its protein product is CASSLNARGSVWETQYF. The V and J genes are TRBV7-8 and TRBJ2-5, with a possible D match to TRBD1 (5 bases). The V end was cut by 2 bases, the J end by 5 bases, with 21 bases between. Germline V gene data show CDR1 as SGHVS and CDR2 as FQNEAQ. The CDR3 runs to 17 residues.

Ten or more counts support this clonotype. The J gene is TRBJ2-6, the V gene TRBV28, with 9 bases aligning to TRBD1. CDR1 MDHEN and CDR2 SYDVKM come from the germline V gene. V was pared by 1 base and J by 1 base, with 8 bases of the junction left unmatched. The CDR3 length is 19 residues. DNA of the CDR3: TGTGCCAGCAGTTTATTACCGGGACAGGGTCAATCTGGGGCCAACGTCCTGACTTTC. This encodes CASSLLPGQGQSGANVLTF. The full variable domain, rest sourced from reference TRBV28 and TRBJ2-6, is DVKVTQSSRYLVKRTGEKVFLECVQDMDHENMFWYRQDPGLGLRLIYFSYDVKMKEKGDIPEGYSVSREKKERFSLILESASTNQTSMYLCASSLLPGQGQSGANVLTFGAGSRLTVL.

The rearrangement links TRBV5-1 to TRBJ2-7; no definite D call. This CDR3 contains 13 residues. Germline V gene data show CDR1 as SGHRS and CDR2 as YFSETQ. V shed 3 bases and J shed 2 bases, with 9 bases lying between them. Here the CDR3 DNA reads TGCGCCAGCAGCTCCACAGAGGCCTACGAGCAGTACTTC. It encodes CASSSTEAYEQYF.

The chain couples TRBV7-9 to TRBJ2-1; possibly TRBD2 for D (7 bases). V was clipped by 1 base and J by 0 bases, with 16 bases between them. The CDR3 runs 18 residues. Germline CDR1 is SEHNR and CDR2 is FQNEAQ (reference sequence). CDR3 nucleotide sequence: TGTGCCAGCAGCTTAGAGGGGGGCGGACTAGACTCCTACAATGAGCAGTTCTTC. Protein: CASSLEGGGLDSYNEQFF. The complete variable domain, with remaining parts taken from reference TRBV7-9 and TRBJ2-1, reads DTGVSQNPRHKITKRGQNVTFRCDPISEHNRLYWYRQTLGQGPEFLTYFQNEAQLEKSRLLSDRFSAERPKGSFSTLEIQRTEQGDSAMYLCASSLEGGGLDSYNEQFFGPGTRLTVL.